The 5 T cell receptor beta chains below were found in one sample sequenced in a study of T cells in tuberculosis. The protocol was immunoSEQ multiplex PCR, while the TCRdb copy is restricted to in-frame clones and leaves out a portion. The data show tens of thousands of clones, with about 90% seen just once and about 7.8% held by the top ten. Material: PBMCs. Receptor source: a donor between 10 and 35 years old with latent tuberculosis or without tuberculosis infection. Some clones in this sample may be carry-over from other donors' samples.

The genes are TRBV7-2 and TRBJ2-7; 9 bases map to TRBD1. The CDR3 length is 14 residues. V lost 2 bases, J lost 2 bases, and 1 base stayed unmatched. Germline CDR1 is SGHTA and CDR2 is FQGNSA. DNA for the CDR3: TGTGCCAGCAGCTTACGACAGGGGGCCTACGAGCAGTACTTC. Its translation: CASSLRQGAYEQYF.

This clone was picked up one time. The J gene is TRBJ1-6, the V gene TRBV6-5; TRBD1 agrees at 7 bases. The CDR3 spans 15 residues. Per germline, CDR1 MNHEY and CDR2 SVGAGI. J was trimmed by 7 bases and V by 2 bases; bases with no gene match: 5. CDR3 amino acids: CASSYGQGGNSPLHF. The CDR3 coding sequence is TGTGCCAGCAGTTACGGGCAGGGGGGAAATTCACCCCTCCACTTT.

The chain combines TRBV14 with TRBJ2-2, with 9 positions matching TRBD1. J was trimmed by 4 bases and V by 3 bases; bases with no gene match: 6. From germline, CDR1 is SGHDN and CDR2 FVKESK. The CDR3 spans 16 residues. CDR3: CASSHRDRDSTGELFF. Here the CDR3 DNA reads TGTGCCAGCAGCCACCGGGACAGGGATAGCACCGGGGAGCTGTTTTTT.

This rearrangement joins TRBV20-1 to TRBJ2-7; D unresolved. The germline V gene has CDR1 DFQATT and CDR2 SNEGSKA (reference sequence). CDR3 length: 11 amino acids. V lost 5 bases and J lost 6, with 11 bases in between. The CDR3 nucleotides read TGCAGTGCTTCTTTAAGCTCCGAGCAGTACTTC. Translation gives CSASLSSEQYF.

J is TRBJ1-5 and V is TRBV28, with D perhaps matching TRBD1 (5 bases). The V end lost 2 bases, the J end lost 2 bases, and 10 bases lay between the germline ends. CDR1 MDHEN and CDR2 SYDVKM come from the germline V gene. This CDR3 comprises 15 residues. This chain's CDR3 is CASSLGGVGNQPQHF. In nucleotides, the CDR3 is TGTGCCAGCAGTTTAGGGGGGGTGGGCAATCAGCCCCAGCATTTT.